This T cell receptor (beta chain) was captured in a study of identical twins. Regarding the study as a whole: An excess of low generation probability was shown by twin-shared out-of-frame alpha sequences.

The CDR3 spans 15 residues. CDR1 SNHLY and CDR2 FYNNEI come from the germline V gene. With 3 bases clipped from V and 4 bases from J, the junction kept 6 bases outside the gene matches. Template switching added a universal primer site, and cDNA bore unique molecular identifiers. TCRdb called the 5' RACE reads again in MiXCR, with one record for every CDR3 protein. The sample shows 400,000 to 500,000 distinct CDR3 sequences, 14% of them seen only once. Comment on this clonotype: Its antigen is undetermined.

These records were also assigned to another study, of yellow fever vaccine responses in identical twins. That work states: Twins showed a vaccine T cell response that reportedly seemed partly convergent, partly personalized.

J is TRBJ2-1 and V is TRBV2, with 7 bases lining up with TRBD2. The receptor comes from a woman aged 18 to 35 in good health. The sample was CD4+ T cells sorted from blood. CDR3 sequence: CASSEQSGEYNEQFF. The CDR3 DNA follows: TGTGCCAGCAGTGAGCAGAGCGGGGAGTACAATGAGCAGTTCTTC.